This T cell receptor beta chain was sequenced for a study of blood T cell repertoires in COVID-19 (dated by TCRdb to 2019 to 2021). Broadly, across the study: Samples from collaborators originated in the United States, Italy and Spain and spanned both the acute and convalescent phases of COVID-19. Nearly every sample came with metadata listing a de-identified subject ID, COVID-19 status, age in years and sex. Samples came from the ongoing ImmuneRACE study (first 160 participants) plus 1,254 subjects from 6 global collaborators. The material from the prospective study consisted of cDNA or gDNA derived from T cells, B-cell-depleted T cells, or PBMCs. Subjects who had been exposed to COVID-19, were actively infected with it, or had recovered from it provided the deeply sampled blood TCRbeta repertoires that made up the dataset. The repertoires were released in a freely available public database intended as a resource for research on the immune response to SARS-CoV-2. HLA class I and class II types, where available, came from metadata supplied by the sample provider rather than from assay-based typing.

What the study reported, not specific to this receptor: The amount of clinical and demographic metadata varied by source and participant and was provided uncurated.

Each collaborating institution followed its own protocols to collect whole blood in K2EDTA tubes. For TCRbeta analysis, collaborators shipped samples as frozen whole blood, isolated PBMCs, or DNA extracted from either of those sample types. The immunoSEQ Assay, a bias-controlled multiplex PCR, was used to amplify TCRbeta CDR3 regions from genomic DNA. As for the original processing: The number of nucleated cells in each sample was estimated from the amplification of reference gene primers within the assay. To quantify the absolute abundance of each unique TCRbeta CDR3 rearrangement, sequence reads were collapsed and filtered. For each sample, productive Simpson clonality was calculated as the square root of Simpson's diversity index over productive rearrangements. This is the immuneACCESS table as TCRdb keeps it, with only in-frame sequences that have V and J called. A part of the clones is gone; compared with another copy, unresolved V genes explain less than half, and the rest is unexplained. D and trimming were read from the DNA, whereas the V and J calls and clone size are those reported in that table. For this sample the table gives tens of thousands of clones, of which about 80% were detected only once. The ten top clones hold around 4.7% of the sample.

Concerning this clone itself: Its antigen is not yet known. Base qualities are not provided; no much larger clone lies one nucleotide away.

Looking up the germline V gene yields CDR1 SNHLY and CDR2 FYNNEI. The CDR3 runs 13 amino acids, cysteine and phenylalanine included. Only CDR3 DNA remains: 39 bases, in frame from the first base. The junction shows trimming of 8 bases on V and 2 bases on J, and the gene matches do not reach 5 bases of it. Sequenced material: peripheral blood. In this chain, TRBV2 is recombined with TRBJ1-2; 7 bases in between match TRBD1. The clonotype comes from a woman aged 70-85 years with acute or convalescent COVID-19. The CDR3 reads as follows: CASGDRANYGYTF. The base sequence is TGTGCCAGCGGAGACAGGGCAAACTATGGCTACACCTTC.